This T cell receptor beta chain was observed in a study of shared clonotypes between healthy human individuals. This clone has ten or more counts. The antigen is undetermined. Study results and caveats: A generally larger estimated richness was seen in naive subsets than in memory subsets.

The CDR3 runs to 14 residues. Germline V gene sequence: CDR1 SGHRS, CDR2 YFSETQ. Trimming took 4 bases from V and 10 from J, leaving 18 bases between them. Profiling relied on immunoSEQ multiplex PCR, and the TCRdb table lists in-frame clones only, not all of them. The data hold about 700,000 clones, with roughly 70% observed a single time. Sequencing used memory CD4+ T cells sorted from blood. Subset reported: CD45RA-negative fraction. The V call is TRBV5-1, the J call TRBJ2-1; possibly TRBD2 for D (5 bases). This clonotype originated in a woman in her thirties in good health. The CDR3 protein is CASSKKQSGTEQFF. The CDR3 DNA is TGCGCCAGCAGCAAAAAACAGAGCGGAACCGAGCAGTTCTTC.